This T cell receptor beta chain was retrieved from a study of T-cell memory formation after mild COVID-19. About the research overall: The study found TCR clusters largely donor specific. Study-wide results and limits: Clones that contracted from day 15 to 85 had balanced CD4/CD8; later expanders were CD4+ biased. For second-wave clones that peaked at day 37, SARS-CoV-2 specificity went unverified.

There are many counts of this clonotype. Its antigen is not known. 5'RACE with constant-segment primers built TCRalpha and TCRbeta cDNA libraries with UMIs. TCRdb re-analysed the 5' RACE reads in MiXCR, keeping a single row per CDR3 protein. The sample includes 400,000 or so distinct CDR3 sequences, over 15% of them seen just once. CDR3 length: 15 residues. CDR1 LGHNA and CDR2 YNFKEQ come from the germline V gene. V gave up 0 bases and J gave up 2 bases; unmatched junction bases: 3. The material sequenced was PBMCs or a T cell subset sorted from them (not recorded which). This sequence was found in an adult woman who had mild COVID-19 (a few samples of this study predate the infection). Cell type and time point are not known. The genes are TRBV4-2 and TRBJ1-1, with 7 bases aligning to TRBD1. The CDR3 nucleotides read TGTGCCAGCAGCCAAGAGACAGGGAGCAACACTGAAGCTTTCTTT. This sequence encodes CASSQETGSNTEAFF.